Shown below are 14 T cell receptor beta chains from a single sample sequenced in a study of blood T cells in healthy people across ages. Next came a second PCR, run for 7 to 11 cycles, which used a sample-barcoded 5' primer along with a J-beta primer mix. TCRdb reprocessed the 5' RACE reads via MiXCR and lists one record per CDR3 protein. The sample lists 1.8 million or so distinct CDR3 sequences; 39% were seen once. Input material: blood. The receptors were sampled from a human donor in good health.

This clonotype turned up a few times. The chain employs TRBV28 and TRBJ1-1; D is uncertain. This CDR3 comprises 14 residues. The germline gives CDR1 MDHEN, CDR2 SYDVKM. V lost 4 bases to trimming and J lost 0 bases, with 9 bases between them. CDR3 in amino acids: CASSSPGMNTEAFF. As DNA, the CDR3 is TGTGCCAGCAGTTCCCCAGGCATGAACACTGAAGCTTTCTTT.

This clonotype was found a few times. V usage is TRBV6-4 and J usage is TRBJ2-1; D is possibly TRBD1 (5 bases). Germline V gene data show CDR1 as MRHNA and CDR2 as SNTAGT. CDR3 length equals 14 residues. Between the trimmed V and J ends, which lost 3 bases and 7 bases, there was a span of 13 bases. The CDR3 DNA is TGTGCCAGCAGTGAATACAGGTCTATGAATGAGCAGTTCTTC. It translates to CASSEYRSMNEQFF.

This clonotype was observed a handful of times. The chain couples TRBV5-4 to TRBJ2-5; the D is unclear. Germline CDR1 is SGHNT and CDR2 is YYREEE (reference sequence). This CDR3 contains 13 residues. The V gene lost 4 bases and the J gene lost 5 bases, with 12 bases spanning the gap. The CDR3 sequence: CASSRTPLETQYF. In nucleotides, the CDR3 is TGTGCCAGCAGCCGGACCCCCCTCGAGACCCAGTACTTC. Filled out from reference TRBV5-4 and TRBJ2-5, the complete variable domain reads ETGVTQSPTHLIKTRGQQVTLRCSSQSGHNTVSWYQQALGQGPQFIFQYYREEENGRGNFPPRFSGLQFPNYSSELNVNALELDDSALYLCASSRTPLETQYFGPGTRLLVL.

V usage is TRBV7-9 and J usage is TRBJ1-2, with a possible D match to TRBD1 (6 bases). Germline-derived CDR1 and CDR2 are SEHNR and FQNEAQ (reference sequence). V shed 2 bases and J shed 6 bases, with 13 bases lying between them. The CDR3 is 14 amino acids. The chain's CDR3 is CASSLPRGGNGYTF. In nucleotides, the CDR3 is TGTGCCAGCAGCTTACCCAGGGGCGGCAATGGCTACACCTTC.

This clonotype was counted a few times. The V gene is TRBV29-1, the J gene TRBJ1-4; D not resolved. V was cut by 6 bases and J by 1 base, with 9 bases left in between. The CDR3 is 13 amino acids. Germline V CDR1 and CDR2: SQVTM, ANQGSEA. CDR3 sequence (DNA): TGCAGCGTGCGGGCCCTAACTAATGAAAAACTGTTTTTT. Translated: CSVRALTNEKLFF.

V usage is TRBV20-1 and J usage is TRBJ1-2; D might be TRBD1 (5 bases). The germline V gene has CDR1 DFQATT and CDR2 SNEGSKA (reference sequence). Trimming cost V 6 bases and J 8 bases, with 25 bases left between them. The CDR3 length is 15 residues. The CDR3 here is CSAKNQGVGSRGYTF. In nucleotides, the CDR3 is TGCAGTGCCAAGAATCAGGGTGTCGGGTCGCGGGGCTACACCTTC.

This clonotype was observed at least ten times. The chain has TRBV10-3 and TRBJ2-7, with D perhaps matching TRBD1 (6 bases). V was shortened by 3 bases and J by 3 bases, with 12 bases between the two germline ends. This CDR3 comprises 14 residues. Per the germline V gene, CDR1 is ENHRY and CDR2 is SYGVKD. This chain's CDR3 is CAISEDRNNYEQYF. CDR3 nucleotide sequence: TGTGCCATCAGTGAAGACAGGAACAACTACGAGCAGTACTTC.

The chain links TRBV4-3 to TRBJ1-2, with TRBD1 identical over 7 bases. Trimming at V came to 0 bases and at J to 4 bases, leaving 5 bases not matched to a gene. From germline, CDR1 is LGHNA and CDR2 YSLEER. The CDR3 has 15 amino acids. Here the CDR3 reads CASSQEKGALYGYTF. The CDR3 region has the DNA TGCGCCAGCAGCCAAGAGAAGGGGGCCCTCTATGGCTACACCTTC.

On this clonotype itself: Since a much larger clone is just one base distant, this may be a read error. The chain recombines TRBV10-3 with TRBJ1-2, with D possibly matching TRBD1 (5 bases). The CDR3 has 12 amino acids. The V gene's germline CDR1 is ENHRY and CDR2 SYGVKD. V gave up 2 bases and J gave up 8 bases, with 9 bases separating them. CDR3 sequence: CAISEMGGGYTF. The CDR3 coding sequence is TGTGCCATCAGTGAGATGGGGGGAGGCTACACCTTC.

Many counts were recorded for this clonotype. This chain links TRBV9 with TRBJ1-2; D unclear. Trimming took off 2 bases at V and 0 bases at J, with 5 bases between the two ends. Per the germline V gene, CDR1 is SGDLS and CDR2 is YYNGEE. CDR3 length equals 13 residues. The CDR3 nucleotides read TGTGCCAGCAGCGTGGGGTCTAACTATGGCTACACCTTC. It yields the protein CASSVGSNYGYTF.

This clonotype was counted a few times. This rearrangement joins TRBV7-2 to TRBJ2-5; 11 bases are shared with TRBD2. From germline, CDR1 is SGHTA and CDR2 FQGNSA. There are 16 residues in the CDR3. Germline trimming cut 1 base from V and 3 bases from J; bases unmatched to any gene: 4. The CDR3 protein is CASSLDLSGGEETQYF. DNA of the CDR3: TGTGCCAGCAGCTTAGATCTTAGCGGGGGGGAAGAGACCCAGTACTTC.

The V gene is TRBV7-2, the J gene TRBJ2-7, with 8 nucleotides matching TRBD2. CDR1 and CDR2 (germline): SGHTA, FQGNSA. This CDR3 contains 14 residues. V lost 5 bases, J lost 7 bases, and 10 bases stayed unmatched. Here the CDR3 DNA reads TGTGCCAGCAGCCCTTCGGGGGGGGGATGGGAGCAGTACTTC. Translated: CASSPSGGGWEQYF.

This clonotype was observed a handful of times. In DNA form, the CDR3 reads TGCAGTGCTAGACGGAGAGAAGACTATGGCTACACCTTC. Protein sequence: CSARRREDYGYTF. V usage is TRBV20-1 and J usage is TRBJ1-2; no definite D call. Trimming cost V 2 bases and J 3 bases, with 10 bases left between them. Germline values: CDR1 DFQATT, CDR2 SNEGSKA (reference sequence). The CDR3 covers 13 residues.

V gene TRBV9 combines with J gene TRBJ1-6; possible D gene TRBD1, 6 bases. V lost 4 bases and J 10 bases, leaving 12 bases between the germline ends. The CDR3 is 13 amino acids. Germline values: CDR1 SGDLS, CDR2 YYNGEE. The CDR3 DNA follows: TGTGCCAGCAGCCAGACGGGGACATCACCCCTCCACTTT. Protein product: CASSQTGTSPLHF.